Described below is a single T cell receptor (beta chain) sequence and its context. The sample is drawn from a study of control samples from healthy donors and cancer patients. The CDR3 runs 14 residues. V lost 3 bases to trimming and J lost 5 bases, with 9 bases between them. The germline V gene encodes CDR1 KGHDR and CDR2 SFDVKD. Clones were read by immunoSEQ multiplex PCR, and TCRdb kept only the in-frame ones, dropping some. The sample carries 100,000 to 150,000 clones, about nine tenths recorded once. The clonotype was recovered from a man between 35 and 55 years old in good health. The V and J genes are TRBV24-1 and TRBJ1-4; D call uncertain. The sample taken for sequencing was blood. CDR3 bases: TGTGCCACCAGTGATACCACCGCGAATGAAAAACTGTTTTTT. Amino acid sequence: CATSDTTANEKLFF.